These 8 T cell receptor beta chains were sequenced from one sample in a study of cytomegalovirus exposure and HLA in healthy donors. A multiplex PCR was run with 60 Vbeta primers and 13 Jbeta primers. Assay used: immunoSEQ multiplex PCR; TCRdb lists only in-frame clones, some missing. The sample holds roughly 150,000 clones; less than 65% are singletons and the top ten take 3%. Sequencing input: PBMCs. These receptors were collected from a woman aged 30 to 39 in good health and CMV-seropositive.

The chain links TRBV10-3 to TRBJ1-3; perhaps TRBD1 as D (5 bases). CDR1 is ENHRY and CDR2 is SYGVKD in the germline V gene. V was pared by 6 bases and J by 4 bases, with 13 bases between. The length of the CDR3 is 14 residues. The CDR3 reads CAISGQVTGNTIYF. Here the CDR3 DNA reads TGTGCCATCAGCGGACAAGTGACGGGAAACACCATATATTTT.

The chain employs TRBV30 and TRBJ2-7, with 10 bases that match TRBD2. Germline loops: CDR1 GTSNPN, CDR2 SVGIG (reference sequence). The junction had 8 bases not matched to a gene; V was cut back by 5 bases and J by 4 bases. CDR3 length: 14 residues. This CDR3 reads CAWGRLAGLYEQYF. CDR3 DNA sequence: TGTGCCTGGGGCCGACTAGCGGGTCTATACGAGCAGTACTTC.

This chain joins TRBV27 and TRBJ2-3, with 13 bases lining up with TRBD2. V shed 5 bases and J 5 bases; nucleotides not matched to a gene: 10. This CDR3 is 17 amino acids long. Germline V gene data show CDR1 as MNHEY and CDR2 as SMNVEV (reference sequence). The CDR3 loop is CASSHRTSGGARDTQYF. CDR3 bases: TGTGCCAGCAGTCACCGAACTAGCGGGGGGGCCCGAGATACGCAGTATTTT.

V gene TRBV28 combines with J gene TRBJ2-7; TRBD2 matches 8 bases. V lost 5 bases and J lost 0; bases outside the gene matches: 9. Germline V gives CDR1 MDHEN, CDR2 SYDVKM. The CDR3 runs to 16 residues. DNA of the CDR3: TGTGCCAGCAGTCCCTCGGGAGGGGCTATCTCCTACGAGCAGTACTTC. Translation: CASSPSGGAISYEQYF.

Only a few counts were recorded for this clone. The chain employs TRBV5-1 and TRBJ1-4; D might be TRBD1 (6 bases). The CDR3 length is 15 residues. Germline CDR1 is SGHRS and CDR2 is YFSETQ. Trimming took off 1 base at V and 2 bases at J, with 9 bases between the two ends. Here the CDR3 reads CASSLMGATNEKLFF. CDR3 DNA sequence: TGCGCCAGCAGCTTGATGGGGGCGACTAATGAAAAACTGTTTTTT.

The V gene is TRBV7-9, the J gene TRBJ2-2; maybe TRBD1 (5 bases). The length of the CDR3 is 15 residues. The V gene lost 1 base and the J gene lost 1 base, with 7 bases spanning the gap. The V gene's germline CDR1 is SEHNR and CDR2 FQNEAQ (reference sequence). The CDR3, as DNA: TGTGCCAGCAGCTTAGGACAGCTGAACACCGGGGAGCTGTTTTTT. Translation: CASSLGQLNTGELFF.

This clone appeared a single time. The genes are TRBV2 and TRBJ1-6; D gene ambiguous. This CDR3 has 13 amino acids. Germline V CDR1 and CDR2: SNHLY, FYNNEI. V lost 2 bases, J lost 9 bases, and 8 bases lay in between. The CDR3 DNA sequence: TGTGCCAGCAGTGAACAGGATACTTCACCCCTCCACTTT. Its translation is CASSEQDTSPLHF.

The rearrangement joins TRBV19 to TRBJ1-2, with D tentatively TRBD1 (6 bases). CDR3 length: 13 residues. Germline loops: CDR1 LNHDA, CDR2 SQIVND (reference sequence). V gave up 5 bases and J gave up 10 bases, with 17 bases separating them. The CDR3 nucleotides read TGTGCCAGTAGTCCGGGACAACGCTCCTACTACACCTTC. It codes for CASSPGQRSYYTF.